Detailed here is one T cell receptor beta chain. Its antigen is currently unknown. The data are from a study of PD-1 blockade in mismatch repair-deficient tumors. Study-level background: Patients had around 11 mismatch repair-deficient cancer types, all previously treated and progressing.

The repertoire was sequenced with immunoSEQ multiplex PCR; TCRdb's copy has only in-frame clones and lacks some. Of 100,000 to 150,000 clones detected, about 85% appear once; the ten largest clones hold roughly 14%. Study-wide findings and caveats: Rapid post-treatment expansion, then contraction, generally preceding radiologic response, marked tumor-resident clones.

The TCR-sequenced patients were a few responders to pembrolizumab. Sequenced here: peripheral blood, sampled 44 weeks after starting pembrolizumab. This receptor was taken from an adult with mismatch repair-deficient cancer.

This CDR3 is CASSINLGGLAGYNEQFF. CDR3 bases: TGTGCCAGCAGCATAAACTTAGGGGGACTAGCGGGATACAATGAGCAGTTCTTC. The V call is TRBV7-6, the J call TRBJ2-1; 13 positions match TRBD2. CDR3 size: 18 residues. CDR1 is SGHVS, CDR2 FNYEAQ, per germline. J gave up 4 bases and V 5 bases, and 11 bases lay outside the gene matches.